Listed below are T cell receptor beta chains from one sample, sequenced in a study of radiation and T cells in renal cell carcinoma. Method: immunoSEQ multiplex PCR; TCRdb's copy keeps in-frame clones and lacks some. This sample has about 90,000 clones, with over 80% found just once. Specimen: blood, collected from a patient whose treatment included radiotherapy and nephrectomy. These receptors were taken from a man over 45 with renal cell carcinoma. Both conserved end residues are part of each CDR3. The order of the fields is V gene, clone size, D gene, J gene, CDR3 protein, CDR3 DNA. D genes are given only for firm matches. Rows may omit the clone size; those that give it use once, few, many or a size class.

v_call: TRBV19; clone_size: -; d_call: -; j_call: TRBJ1-6; cdr3_aa: CASSMGYNSPLHF; cdr3_nt: TGTGCCAGTAGTATGGGCTATAATTCACCCCTCCACTTT
v_call: TRBV7-2; clone_size: few; d_call: -; j_call: TRBJ1-1; cdr3_aa: CASSLTAGYTEAFF; cdr3_nt: TGTGCCAGCAGCTTGACGGCAGGCTACACTGAAGCTTTCTTT
v_call: TRBV7-9; clone_size: -; d_call: -; j_call: TRBJ2-3; cdr3_aa: CASSLSLVRVVSSDTQYF; cdr3_nt: TGTGCCAGCAGCTTAAGTCTGGTCAGGGTAGTAAGTTCAGATACGCAGTATTTT
v_call: TRBV19; clone_size: -; d_call: -; j_call: TRBJ1-1; cdr3_aa: CASSISLWGANMNTEAFF; cdr3_nt: TGTGCCAGTAGTATCTCCCTTTGGGGGGCGAACATGAACACTGAAGCTTTCTTT
v_call: TRBV28; clone_size: -; d_call: TRBD1; j_call: TRBJ1-5; cdr3_aa: CASSKGTDSNQPQHF; cdr3_nt: TGTGCCAGCAGTAAAGGGACAGATAGCAATCAGCCCCAGCATTTT
v_call: TRBV30; clone_size: -; d_call: TRBD1; j_call: TRBJ1-3; cdr3_aa: CAWSPRGTWGNTIYF; cdr3_nt: TGTGCCTGGAGCCCCAGGGGGACCTGGGGAAACACCATATATTTT
v_call: TRBV6-5; clone_size: -; d_call: TRBD2; j_call: TRBJ2-1; cdr3_aa: CASTKSGGYNEQFF; cdr3_nt: TGTGCCAGCACAAAGTCGGGGGGATACAATGAGCAGTTCTTC
v_call: TRBV5-6; clone_size: -; d_call: TRBD2; j_call: TRBJ2-5; cdr3_aa: CASSLAGEAGGLETQYF; cdr3_nt: TGTGCCAGCAGCTTGGCGGGCGAGGCGGGAGGGTTAGAGACCCAGTACTTC
v_call: TRBV11-2; clone_size: few; d_call: -; j_call: TRBJ1-1; cdr3_aa: CASSPGQVTEAFF; cdr3_nt: TGTGCCAGCAGCCCCGGACAAGTCACTGAAGCTTTCTTT
v_call: TRBV5-1; clone_size: -; d_call: -; j_call: TRBJ2-2; cdr3_aa: CASSTGHLENTGELFF; cdr3_nt: TGCGCCAGCAGTACCGGGCACCTTGAAAACACCGGGGAGCTGTTTTTT
v_call: TRBV28; clone_size: -; d_call: -; j_call: TRBJ2-5; cdr3_aa: CASSLRRKQETQYF; cdr3_nt: TGTGCCAGCAGTTTACGACGGAAACAAGAGACCCAGTACTTC
v_call: TRBV19; clone_size: -; d_call: TRBD1; j_call: TRBJ1-1; cdr3_aa: CASKQQGAGTEAFF; cdr3_nt: TGTGCCAGTAAACAACAGGGGGCCGGCACTGAAGCTTTCTTT
v_call: TRBV2; clone_size: -; d_call: -; j_call: TRBJ1-5; cdr3_aa: CASRDLSGNQPQHF; cdr3_nt: TGTGCCAGCAGGGACCTCAGTGGCAATCAGCCCCAGCATTTT
v_call: TRBV28; clone_size: -; d_call: -; j_call: TRBJ2-1; cdr3_aa: CASSLAGDYNEQFF; cdr3_nt: TGTGCCAGCAGTTTAGCAGGGGACTACAATGAGCAGTTCTTC
v_call: TRBV7-9; clone_size: -; d_call: -; j_call: TRBJ2-2; cdr3_aa: CASSLDAAANTGELFF; cdr3_nt: TGTGCCAGCAGCTTAGATGCAGCGGCGAACACCGGGGAGCTGTTTTTT
v_call: TRBV19; clone_size: -; d_call: -; j_call: TRBJ2-7; cdr3_aa: CASSTSLGSYEQYF; cdr3_nt: TGTGCCAGTAGCACCTCCCTAGGATCCTACGAGCAGTACTTC
v_call: TRBV30; clone_size: -; d_call: -; j_call: TRBJ1-2; cdr3_aa: CAWSVGALNYGYTF; cdr3_nt: TGTGCCTGGAGTGTGGGCGCTCTTAACTATGGCTACACCTTC
v_call: TRBV9; clone_size: -; d_call: TRBD1; j_call: TRBJ1-2; cdr3_aa: CASRSGTGGPTPGYTF; cdr3_nt: TGTGCCAGCAGATCTGGGACAGGTGGACCGACCCCCGGCTACACCTTC
v_call: TRBV15; clone_size: -; d_call: TRBD2; j_call: TRBJ2-7; cdr3_aa: CATSRSGTSSYEQYF; cdr3_nt: TGTGCCACCAGCAGATCCGGGACTAGCTCCTACGAGCAGTACTTC
v_call: TRBV9; clone_size: -; d_call: TRBD1; j_call: TRBJ2-1; cdr3_aa: CASSTVWGQGNEQFF; cdr3_nt: TGTGCCAGCAGCACCGTGTGGGGACAGGGCAATGAGCAGTTCTTC
v_call: TRBV6-1; clone_size: -; d_call: -; j_call: TRBJ2-5; cdr3_aa: CASSERGRETQYF; cdr3_nt: TGTGCCAGCAGTGAACGCGGGCGGGAGACCCAGTACTTC
v_call: TRBV29-1; clone_size: -; d_call: -; j_call: TRBJ1-2; cdr3_aa: CSVSRQIGYTF; cdr3_nt: TGCAGCGTGTCTCGGCAGATAGGCTACACCTTC
v_call: TRBV30; clone_size: few; d_call: TRBD2; j_call: TRBJ2-5; cdr3_aa: CAWNAGLAEETQYF; cdr3_nt: TGTGCCTGGAATGCTGGGCTAGCGGAAGAGACCCAGTACTTC
v_call: TRBV18; clone_size: once; d_call: -; j_call: TRBJ2-6; cdr3_aa: CASSPGSSGANVLTF; cdr3_nt: TGTGCCAGCTCACCAGGGAGCTCTGGGGCCAACGTCCTGACTTTC
v_call: TRBV2; clone_size: -; d_call: TRBD1; j_call: TRBJ1-6; cdr3_aa: CASSGQGWNSPLHF; cdr3_nt: TGTGCCAGCAGTGGACAGGGATGGAATTCACCCCTCCACTTT
v_call: TRBV5-5; clone_size: -; d_call: -; j_call: TRBJ1-5; cdr3_aa: CASSLGSYSNQPQHF; cdr3_nt: TGTGCCAGCAGCTTGGGCAGCTATAGCAATCAGCCCCAGCATTTT
v_call: TRBV10-3; clone_size: -; d_call: -; j_call: TRBJ2-1; cdr3_aa: CAISESGSLSPNEQFF; cdr3_nt: TGTGCCATCAGTGAGTCGGGCTCCCTAAGTCCCAATGAGCAGTTCTTC